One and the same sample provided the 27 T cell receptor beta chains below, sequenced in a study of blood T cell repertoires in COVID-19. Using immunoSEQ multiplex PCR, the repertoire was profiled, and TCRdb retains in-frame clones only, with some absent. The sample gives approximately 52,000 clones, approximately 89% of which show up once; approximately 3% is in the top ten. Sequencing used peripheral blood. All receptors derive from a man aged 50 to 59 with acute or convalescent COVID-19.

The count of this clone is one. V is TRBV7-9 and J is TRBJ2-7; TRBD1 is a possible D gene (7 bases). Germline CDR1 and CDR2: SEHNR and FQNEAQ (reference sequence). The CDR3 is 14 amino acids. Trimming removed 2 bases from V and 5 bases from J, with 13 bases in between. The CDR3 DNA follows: TGTGCCAGCAGCTTATATCCCAGGGGGGACGAGCAGTACTTC. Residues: CASSLYPRGDEQYF.

The CDR3 bases are TGTGCCAGCAGCTTGGGAGCAGGGGGCAGGTACGAGCAGTACTTC. Translating gives CASSLGAGGRYEQYF. V is TRBV5-6 and J is TRBJ2-7, with 8 nucleotides matching TRBD1. There are 15 residues in the CDR3. Trimming removed 0 bases from V and 4 bases from J; junction bases left unmatched: 6. From germline, CDR1 is SGHDT and CDR2 YYEEEE.

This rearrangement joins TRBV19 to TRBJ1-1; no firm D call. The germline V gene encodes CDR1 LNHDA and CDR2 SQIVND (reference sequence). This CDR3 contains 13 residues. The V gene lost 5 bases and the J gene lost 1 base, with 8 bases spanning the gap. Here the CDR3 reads CASSEQRNTEAFF. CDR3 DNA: TGTGCCAGTAGTGAACAGAGGAACACTGAAGCTTTCTTT.

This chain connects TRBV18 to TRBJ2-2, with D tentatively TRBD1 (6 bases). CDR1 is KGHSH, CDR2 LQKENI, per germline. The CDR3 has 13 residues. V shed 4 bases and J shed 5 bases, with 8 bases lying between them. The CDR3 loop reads CASSQQGTGELFF. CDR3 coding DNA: TGTGCCAGCTCACAGCAGGGGACCGGGGAGCTGTTTTTT.

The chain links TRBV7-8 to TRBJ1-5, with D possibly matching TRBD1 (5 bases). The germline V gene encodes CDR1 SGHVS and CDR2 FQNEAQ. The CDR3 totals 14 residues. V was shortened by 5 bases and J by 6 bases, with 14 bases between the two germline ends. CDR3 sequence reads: CASSPGQTFQPQHF. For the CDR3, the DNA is TGTGCCAGCAGCCCAGGACAAACCTTTCAGCCCCAGCATTTT.

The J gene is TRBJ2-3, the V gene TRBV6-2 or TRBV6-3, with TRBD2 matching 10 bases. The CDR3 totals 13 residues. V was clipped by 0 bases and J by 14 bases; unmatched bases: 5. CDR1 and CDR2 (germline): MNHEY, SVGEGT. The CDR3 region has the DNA TGTGCCAGCAGTTACTCGAGCGGGGGGGTCGGGTATTTT. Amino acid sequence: CASSYSSGGVGYF.

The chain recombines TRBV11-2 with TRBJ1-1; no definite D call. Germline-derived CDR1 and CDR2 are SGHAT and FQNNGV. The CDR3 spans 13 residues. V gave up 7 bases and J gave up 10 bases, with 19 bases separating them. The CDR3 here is CASTSGVVQRAFF. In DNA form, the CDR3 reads TGTGCCAGCACCTCCGGGGTCGTACAGAGAGCTTTCTTT.

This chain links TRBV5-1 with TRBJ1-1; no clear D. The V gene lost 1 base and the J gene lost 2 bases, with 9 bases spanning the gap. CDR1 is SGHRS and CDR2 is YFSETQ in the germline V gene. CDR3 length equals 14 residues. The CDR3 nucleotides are TGCGCCAGCAGCTTGACATTCCCTAACACTGAAGCTTTCTTT. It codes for CASSLTFPNTEAFF.

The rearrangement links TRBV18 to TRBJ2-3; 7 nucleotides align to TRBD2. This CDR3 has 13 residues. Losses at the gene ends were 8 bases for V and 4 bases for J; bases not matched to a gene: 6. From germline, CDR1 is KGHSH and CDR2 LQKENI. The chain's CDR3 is CASTRGGADTQYF. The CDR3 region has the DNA TGTGCCAGCACCCGTGGGGGGGCAGATACGCAGTATTTT.

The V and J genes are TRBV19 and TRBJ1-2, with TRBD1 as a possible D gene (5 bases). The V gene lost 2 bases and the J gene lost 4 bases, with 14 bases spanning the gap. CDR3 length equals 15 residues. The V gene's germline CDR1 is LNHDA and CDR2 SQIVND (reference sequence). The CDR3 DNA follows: TGTGCCAGTAGTATATTACAGGAGGGGTTCTATGGCTACACCTTC. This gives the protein CASSILQEGFYGYTF.

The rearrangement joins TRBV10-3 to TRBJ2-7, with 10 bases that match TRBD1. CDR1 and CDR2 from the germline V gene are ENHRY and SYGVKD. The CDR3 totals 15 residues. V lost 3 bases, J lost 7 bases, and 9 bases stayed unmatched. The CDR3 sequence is CAISDAGTGVVEQYF. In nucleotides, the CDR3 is TGTGCCATCAGTGATGCAGGGACAGGGGTAGTTGAGCAGTACTTC.

Here the CDR3 reads CASSHRGSRDGYGYTF. The CDR3 DNA follows: TGTGCCAGCAGTCACCGAGGGTCGAGAGACGGGTATGGCTACACCTTC. V usage is TRBV27 and J usage is TRBJ1-2, with D hard to call. CDR3 length: 16 amino acids. Germline CDR1 is MNHEY and CDR2 is SMNVEV (reference sequence). V lost 5 bases and J lost 5, with 21 bases in between.

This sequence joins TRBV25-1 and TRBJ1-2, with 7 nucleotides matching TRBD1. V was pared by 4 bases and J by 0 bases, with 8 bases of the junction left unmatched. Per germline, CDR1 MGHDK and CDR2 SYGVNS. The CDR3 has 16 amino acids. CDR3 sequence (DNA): TGTGCCAGCAGTGGAACAGGGGCTCCTACTAACTATGGCTACACCTTC. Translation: CASSGTGAPTNYGYTF.

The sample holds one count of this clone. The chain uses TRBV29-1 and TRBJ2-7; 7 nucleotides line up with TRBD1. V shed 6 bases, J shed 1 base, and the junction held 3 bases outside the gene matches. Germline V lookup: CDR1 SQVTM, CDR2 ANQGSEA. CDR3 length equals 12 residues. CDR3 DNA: TGCAGCGTCCGGACAGGATCCTACGAGCAGTACTTC. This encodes CSVRTGSYEQYF.

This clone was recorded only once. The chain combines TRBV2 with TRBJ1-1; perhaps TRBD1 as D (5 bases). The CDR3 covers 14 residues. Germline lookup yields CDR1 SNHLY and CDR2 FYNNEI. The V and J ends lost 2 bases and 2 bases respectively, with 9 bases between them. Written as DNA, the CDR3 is TGTGCCAGCAGTGAATGGGGCAGAAACACTGAAGCTTTCTTT. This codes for CASSEWGRNTEAFF.

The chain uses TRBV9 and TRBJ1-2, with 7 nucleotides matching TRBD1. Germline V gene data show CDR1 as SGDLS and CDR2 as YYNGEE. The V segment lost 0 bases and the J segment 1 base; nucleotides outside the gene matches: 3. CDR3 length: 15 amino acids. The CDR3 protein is CASSVGDSFNYGYTF. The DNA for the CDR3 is TGTGCCAGCAGCGTAGGGGACAGTTTTAACTATGGCTACACCTTC.

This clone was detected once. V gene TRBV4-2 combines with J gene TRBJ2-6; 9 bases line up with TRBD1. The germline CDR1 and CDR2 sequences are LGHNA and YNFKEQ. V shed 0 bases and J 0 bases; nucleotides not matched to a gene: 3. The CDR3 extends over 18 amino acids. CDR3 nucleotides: TGTGCCAGCAGCCAAGACGGGACAGGGAGCTCTGGGGCCAACGTCCTGACTTTC. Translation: CASSQDGTGSSGANVLTF.

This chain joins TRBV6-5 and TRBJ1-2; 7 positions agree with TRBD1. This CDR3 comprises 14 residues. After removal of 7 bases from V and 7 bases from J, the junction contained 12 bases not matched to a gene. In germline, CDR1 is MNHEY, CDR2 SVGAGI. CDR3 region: CASTQRQGLIGYTF. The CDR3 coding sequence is TGTGCCAGCACCCAAAGACAGGGTTTGATTGGCTACACCTTC.

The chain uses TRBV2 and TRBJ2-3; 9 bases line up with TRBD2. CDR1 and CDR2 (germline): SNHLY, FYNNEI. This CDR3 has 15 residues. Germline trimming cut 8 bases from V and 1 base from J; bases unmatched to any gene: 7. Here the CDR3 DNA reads TGTGCCAGCTCAATGAAGCGGGGGGGCACAGATACGCAGTATTTT. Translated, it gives CASSMKRGGTDTQYF.

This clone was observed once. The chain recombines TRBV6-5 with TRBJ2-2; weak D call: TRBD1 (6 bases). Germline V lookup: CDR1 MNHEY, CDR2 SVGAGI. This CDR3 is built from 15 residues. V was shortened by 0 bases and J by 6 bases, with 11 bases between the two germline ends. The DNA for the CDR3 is TGTGCCAGCAGTTACTCCTCCAGGGGCGCCGGGGAGCTGTTTTTT. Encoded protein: CASSYSSRGAGELFF.

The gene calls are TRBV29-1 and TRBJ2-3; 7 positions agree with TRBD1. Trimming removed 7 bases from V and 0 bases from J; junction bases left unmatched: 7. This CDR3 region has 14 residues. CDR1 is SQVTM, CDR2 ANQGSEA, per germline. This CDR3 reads CSGKGQSSTDTQYF. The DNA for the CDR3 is TGCAGCGGGAAGGGACAGAGTAGCACAGATACGCAGTATTTT.

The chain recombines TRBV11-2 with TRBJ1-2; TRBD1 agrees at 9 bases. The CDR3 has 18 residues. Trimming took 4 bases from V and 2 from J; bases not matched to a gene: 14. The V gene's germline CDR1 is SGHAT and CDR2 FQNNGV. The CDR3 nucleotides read TGTGCCAGCAGCTCTTTGAGGGACAGGGCTCTCATGAACTATGGCTACACCTTC. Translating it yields CASSSLRDRALMNYGYTF.

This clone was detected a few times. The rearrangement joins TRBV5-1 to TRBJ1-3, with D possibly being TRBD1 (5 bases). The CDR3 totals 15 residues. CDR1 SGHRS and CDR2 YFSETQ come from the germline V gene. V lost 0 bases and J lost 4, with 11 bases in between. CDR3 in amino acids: CASSLATVPGNTIYF. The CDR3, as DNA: TGCGCCAGCAGCTTGGCGACAGTCCCAGGAAACACCATATATTTT.

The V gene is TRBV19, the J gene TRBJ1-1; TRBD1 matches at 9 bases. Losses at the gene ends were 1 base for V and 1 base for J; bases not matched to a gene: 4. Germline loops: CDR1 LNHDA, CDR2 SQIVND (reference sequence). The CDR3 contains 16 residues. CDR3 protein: CASSIGTGAWNTEAFF. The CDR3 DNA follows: TGTGCCAGTAGTATAGGGACAGGGGCTTGGAACACTGAAGCTTTCTTT.

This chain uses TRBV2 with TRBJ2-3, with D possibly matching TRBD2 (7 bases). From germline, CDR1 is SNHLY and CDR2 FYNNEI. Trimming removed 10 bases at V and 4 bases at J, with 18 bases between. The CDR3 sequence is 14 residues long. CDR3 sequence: CATRESGGPDTQYF. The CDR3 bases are TGTGCCACCCGAGAATCGGGGGGCCCAGATACGCAGTATTTT.

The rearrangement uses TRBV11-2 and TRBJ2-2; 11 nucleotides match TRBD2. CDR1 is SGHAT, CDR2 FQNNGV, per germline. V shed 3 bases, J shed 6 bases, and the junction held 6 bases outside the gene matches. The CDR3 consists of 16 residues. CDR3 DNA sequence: TGTGCCAGCAGCTTGACTAGCGGGACGGCGGCCGGGGAGCTGTTTTTT. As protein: CASSLTSGTAAGELFF.

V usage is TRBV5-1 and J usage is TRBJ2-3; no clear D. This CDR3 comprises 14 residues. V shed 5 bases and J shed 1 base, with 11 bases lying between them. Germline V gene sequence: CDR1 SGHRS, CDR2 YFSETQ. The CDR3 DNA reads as TGCGCCAGCAGGACGGAGCACGGCACAGATACGCAGTATTTT. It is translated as CASRTEHGTDTQYF.